This is a list of T cell receptor beta chains from one sample in a study of blood T cells in healthy people across ages. TCRdb reanalysed the 5' RACE reads using MiXCR and keeps one entry per CDR3 protein. The sample lists around 700,000 distinct CDR3 sequences; more than 20% were seen once. Another study also made use of these data, one on T cells of mothers and their children.

Sequencing was done on a sample of blood. These TCRs come from a boy aged 5-17 years in good health. Each CDR3 is given with its conserved first and last residue. Each record gives: J gene, D gene, V gene, clone size, CDR3 DNA, CDR3 protein. D genes are given only for firm matches. Expanded clones get a size class; other rows say once, few or many, or leave the size out.

J: TRBJ2-7
D: -
V: TRBV12-3/TRBV12-4
size: -
DNA: TGTGCCAGCAGTTTAACCCCATCGTGGGGAGAGGCTTCCTACGAGCAGTACTTC
CDR3: CASSLTPSWGEASYEQYF

J: TRBJ2-7
D: -
V: TRBV5-1
size: -
DNA: TGCGCCAGCAGTCCCGATCGCGAGCAGTACTTC
CDR3: CASSPDREQYF

J: TRBJ2-3
D: -
V: TRBV12-3/TRBV12-4
size: -
DNA: TGTGCCAGCAGTTTAGACAGGACCTACACAGATACGCAGTATTTT
CDR3: CASSLDRTYTDTQYF

J: TRBJ2-1
D: TRBD2
V: TRBV12-3/TRBV12-4
size: -
DNA: TGTGCCAGCAGACGGACTAGCGGGAGTCTCCACAATGAGCAGTTCTTC
CDR3: CASRRTSGSLHNEQFF

J: TRBJ2-7
D: -
V: TRBV28
size: -
DNA: TGTGCCAGCAGTTTAATGCAGTCCTACGAGCAGTACTTC
CDR3: CASSLMQSYEQYF

J: TRBJ1-4
D: TRBD1
V: TRBV28
size: few
DNA: TGTGCCAGCAGTAAGCCGGGGACAGAGATTGAAAAACTGTTTTTT
CDR3: CASSKPGTEIEKLFF

J: TRBJ1-1
D: -
V: TRBV27
size: -
DNA: TGTGCCAGCAGCCCTTTATGGACAGCTGGGAACACTGAAGCTTTCTTT
CDR3: CASSPLWTAGNTEAFF

J: TRBJ2-7
D: -
V: TRBV7-9
size: -
DNA: TGTGCCAGCAGCTTTCAGGGTTGGGACTACGAGCAGTACTTC
CDR3: CASSFQGWDYEQYF

J: TRBJ1-1
D: TRBD1
V: TRBV19
size: -
DNA: TGTGCCAGTAGTACGCACCGGGACAGGGGGAACACTGAAGCTTTCTTT
CDR3: CASSTHRDRGNTEAFF

J: TRBJ2-3
D: TRBD2
V: TRBV2
size: few
DNA: TGTGCCAGCAGTGTAGCGGGAGGCCCTTGGGATACGCAGTATTTT
CDR3: CASSVAGGPWDTQYF

J: TRBJ2-7
D: -
V: TRBV3-1
size: -
DNA: TGTGCCAGCAGCCAAAGGAGGGGCTCCTACGAGCAGTACTTC
CDR3: CASSQRRGSYEQYF

J: TRBJ1-2
D: -
V: TRBV6-2/TRBV6-3
size: few
DNA: TGTGCCAGCAGAGACTATGGCTACACCTTC
CDR3: CASRDYGYTF

J: TRBJ2-1
D: -
V: TRBV12-3/TRBV12-4
size: -
DNA: TGTGCCAGCAGTGCACCGGGGTACAATGAGCAGTTCTTC
CDR3: CASSAPGYNEQFF

J: TRBJ2-1
D: -
V: TRBV28
size: once
DNA: TGTGCCAGCAGTTTAAGGAGCGGACCCTACAATGAGCAGTTCTTC
CDR3: CASSLRSGPYNEQFF

J: TRBJ1-4
D: -
V: TRBV4-1
size: -
DNA: TGCGCCAGCAGCCAAGATGGGATATGGTCCGGAACCAACAATGAAAAACTGTTTTTT
CDR3: CASSQDGIWSGTNNEKLFF